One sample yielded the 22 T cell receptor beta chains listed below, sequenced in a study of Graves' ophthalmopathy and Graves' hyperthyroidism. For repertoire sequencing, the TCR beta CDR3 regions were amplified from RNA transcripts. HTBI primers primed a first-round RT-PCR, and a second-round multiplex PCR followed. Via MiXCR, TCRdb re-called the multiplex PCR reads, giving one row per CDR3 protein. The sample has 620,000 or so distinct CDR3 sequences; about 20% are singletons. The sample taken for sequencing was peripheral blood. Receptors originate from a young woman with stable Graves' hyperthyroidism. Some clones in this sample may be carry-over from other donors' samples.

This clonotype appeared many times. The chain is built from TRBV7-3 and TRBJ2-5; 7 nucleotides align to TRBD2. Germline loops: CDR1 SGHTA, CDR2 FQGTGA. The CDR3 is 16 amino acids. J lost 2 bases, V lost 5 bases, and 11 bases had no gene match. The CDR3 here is CASSIGASGVQETQYF. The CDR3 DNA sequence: TGTGCCAGCAGCATAGGGGCTAGCGGAGTGCAAGAGACCCAGTACTTC.

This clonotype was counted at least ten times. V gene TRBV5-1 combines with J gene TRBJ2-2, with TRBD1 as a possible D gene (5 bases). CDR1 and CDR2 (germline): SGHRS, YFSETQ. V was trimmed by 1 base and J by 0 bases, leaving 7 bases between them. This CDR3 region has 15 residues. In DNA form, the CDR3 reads TGCGCCAGCAGCTTGAAAGGGGCGAACACCGGGGAGCTGTTTTTT. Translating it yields CASSLKGANTGELFF.

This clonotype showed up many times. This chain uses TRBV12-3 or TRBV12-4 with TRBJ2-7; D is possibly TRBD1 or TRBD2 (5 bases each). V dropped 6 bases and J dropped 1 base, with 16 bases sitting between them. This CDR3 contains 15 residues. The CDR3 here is CASSSSGTKSYEQYF. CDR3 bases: TGTGCCAGCAGCTCGTCGGGGACGAAATCCTACGAGCAGTACTTC.

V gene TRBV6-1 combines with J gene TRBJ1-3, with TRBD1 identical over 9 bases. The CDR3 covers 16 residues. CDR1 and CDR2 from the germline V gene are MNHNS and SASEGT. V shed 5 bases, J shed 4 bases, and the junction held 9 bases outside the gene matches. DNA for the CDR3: TGTGCCAGCAGTCCCCCCGGGACAGGGCGCGGAAACACCATATATTTT. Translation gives CASSPPGTGRGNTIYF.

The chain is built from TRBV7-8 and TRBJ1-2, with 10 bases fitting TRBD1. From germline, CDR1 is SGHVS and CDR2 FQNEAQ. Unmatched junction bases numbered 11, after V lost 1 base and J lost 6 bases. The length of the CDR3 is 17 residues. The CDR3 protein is CASSLDNGQGVADGYTF. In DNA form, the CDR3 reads TGTGCCAGCAGCTTAGACAACGGACAGGGGGTCGCCGATGGCTACACCTTC.

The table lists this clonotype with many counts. The DNA for the CDR3 is TGTGCCAGCAGCCAAGAGGGCAGGACAGGGCAGCCCCAGCATTTT. It translates to CASSQEGRTGQPQHF. J is TRBJ1-5 and V is TRBV2, with TRBD1 matching over 8 bases. The length of the CDR3 is 15 residues. V dropped 6 bases and J dropped 7; count of bases not matched to a gene: 11. Germline V gene lookup returns CDR1 SNHLY and CDR2 FYNNEI.

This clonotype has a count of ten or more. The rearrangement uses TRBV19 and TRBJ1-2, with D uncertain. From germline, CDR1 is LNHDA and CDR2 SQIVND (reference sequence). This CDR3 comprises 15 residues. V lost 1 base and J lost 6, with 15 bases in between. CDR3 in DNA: TGTGCCAGTAGTATAGGATACGGGGTTCTTGATGGCTACACCTTC. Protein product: CASSIGYGVLDGYTF.

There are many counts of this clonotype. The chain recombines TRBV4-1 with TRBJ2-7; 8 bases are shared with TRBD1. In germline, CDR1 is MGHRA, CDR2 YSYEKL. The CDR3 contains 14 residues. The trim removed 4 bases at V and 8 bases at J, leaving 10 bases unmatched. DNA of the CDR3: TGCGCCAGCAGCCCCGGGACAGGTGAATTCAAGCAGTACTTC. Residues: CASSPGTGEFKQYF.

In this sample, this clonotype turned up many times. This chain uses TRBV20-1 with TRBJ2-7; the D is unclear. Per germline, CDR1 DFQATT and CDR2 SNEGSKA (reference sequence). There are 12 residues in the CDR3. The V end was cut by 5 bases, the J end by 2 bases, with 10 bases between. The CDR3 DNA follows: TGCAGTGCTGCTACTAACCCCTACGAGCAGTACTTC. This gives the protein CSAATNPYEQYF.

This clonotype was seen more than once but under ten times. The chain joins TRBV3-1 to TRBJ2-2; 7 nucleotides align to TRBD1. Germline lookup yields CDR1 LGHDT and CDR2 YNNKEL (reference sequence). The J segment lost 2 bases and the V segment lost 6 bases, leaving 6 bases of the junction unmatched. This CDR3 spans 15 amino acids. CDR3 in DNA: TGTGCCAGCAGGCGACAGGGTATTAACACCGGGGAGCTGTTTTTT. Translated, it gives CASRRQGINTGELFF.

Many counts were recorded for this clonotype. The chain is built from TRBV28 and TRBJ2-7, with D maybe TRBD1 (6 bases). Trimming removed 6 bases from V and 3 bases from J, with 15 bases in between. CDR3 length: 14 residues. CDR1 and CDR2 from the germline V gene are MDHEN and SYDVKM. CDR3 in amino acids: CASSLMTGYYEQYF. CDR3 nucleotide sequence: TGTGCCAGCAGCTTAATGACAGGCTACTACGAGCAGTACTTC.

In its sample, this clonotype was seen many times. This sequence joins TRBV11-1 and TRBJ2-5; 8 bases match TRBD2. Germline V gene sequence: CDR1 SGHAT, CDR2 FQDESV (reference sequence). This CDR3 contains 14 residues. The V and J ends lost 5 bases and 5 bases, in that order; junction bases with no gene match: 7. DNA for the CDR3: TGTGCCAGCAGCCCAGATCGGGAGGGGGAGACCCAGTACTTC. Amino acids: CASSPDREGETQYF.

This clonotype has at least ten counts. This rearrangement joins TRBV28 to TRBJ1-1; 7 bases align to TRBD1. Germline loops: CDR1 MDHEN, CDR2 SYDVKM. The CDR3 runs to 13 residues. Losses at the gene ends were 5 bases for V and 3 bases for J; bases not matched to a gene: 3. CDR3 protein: CASSHQGDTEAFF. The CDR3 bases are TGTGCCAGCAGTCATCAGGGGGACACTGAAGCTTTCTTT.

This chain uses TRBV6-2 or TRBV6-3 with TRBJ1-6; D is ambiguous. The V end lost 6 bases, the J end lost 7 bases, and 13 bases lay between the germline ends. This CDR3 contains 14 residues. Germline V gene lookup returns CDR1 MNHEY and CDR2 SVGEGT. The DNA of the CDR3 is TGTGCCAGCAGGACGGGATTGGGGAATTCACCCCTCCACTTT. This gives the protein CASRTGLGNSPLHF.

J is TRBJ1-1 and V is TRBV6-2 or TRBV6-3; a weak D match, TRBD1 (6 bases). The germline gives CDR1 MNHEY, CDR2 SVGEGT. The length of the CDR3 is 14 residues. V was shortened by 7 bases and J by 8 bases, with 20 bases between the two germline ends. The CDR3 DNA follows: TGTGCCAGCACCAGGGGCGCCTCGGGTACGGAAGCTTTCTTT. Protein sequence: CASTRGASGTEAFF.

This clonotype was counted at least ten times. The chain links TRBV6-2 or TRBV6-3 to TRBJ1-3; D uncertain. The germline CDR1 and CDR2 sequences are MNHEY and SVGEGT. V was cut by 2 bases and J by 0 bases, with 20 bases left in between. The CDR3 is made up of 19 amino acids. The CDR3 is CASSYTHHGYRSSGNTIYF. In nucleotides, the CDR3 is TGTGCCAGCAGTTACACCCATCACGGGTACCGAAGCTCTGGAAACACCATATATTTT.

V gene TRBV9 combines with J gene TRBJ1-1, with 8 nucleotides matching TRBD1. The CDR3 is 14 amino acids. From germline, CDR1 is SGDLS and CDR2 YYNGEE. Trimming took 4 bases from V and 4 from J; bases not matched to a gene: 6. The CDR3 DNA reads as TGTGCCAGCAGCCAAGTAACAGGGGGCACTGAAGCTTTCTTT. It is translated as CASSQVTGGTEAFF. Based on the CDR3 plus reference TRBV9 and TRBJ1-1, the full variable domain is DSGVTQTPKHLITATGQRVTLRCSPRSGDLSVYWYQQSLDQGLQFLIQYYNGEERAKGNILERFSAQQFPDLHSELNLSSLELGDSALYFCASSQVTGGTEAFFGQGTRLTVV.

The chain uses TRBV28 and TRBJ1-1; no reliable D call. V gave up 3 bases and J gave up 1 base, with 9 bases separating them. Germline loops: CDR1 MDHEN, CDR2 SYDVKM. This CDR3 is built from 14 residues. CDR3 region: CASSFLDGNTEAFF. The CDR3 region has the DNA TGTGCCAGCAGTTTTTTGGACGGGAACACTGAAGCTTTCTTT. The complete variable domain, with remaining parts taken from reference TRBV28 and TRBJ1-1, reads DVKVTQSSRYLVKRTGEKVFLECVQDMDHENMFWYRQDPGLGLRLIYFSYDVKMKEKGDIPEGYSVSREKKERFSLILESASTNQTSMYLCASSFLDGNTEAFFGQGTRLTVV.

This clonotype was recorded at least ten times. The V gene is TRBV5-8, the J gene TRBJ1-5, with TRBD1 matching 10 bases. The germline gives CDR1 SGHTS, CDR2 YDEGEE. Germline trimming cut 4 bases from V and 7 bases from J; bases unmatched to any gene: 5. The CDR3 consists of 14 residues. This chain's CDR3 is CASSAGTGAQPQHF. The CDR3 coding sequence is TGTGCCAGCAGCGCGGGGACAGGGGCCCAGCCCCAGCATTTT.

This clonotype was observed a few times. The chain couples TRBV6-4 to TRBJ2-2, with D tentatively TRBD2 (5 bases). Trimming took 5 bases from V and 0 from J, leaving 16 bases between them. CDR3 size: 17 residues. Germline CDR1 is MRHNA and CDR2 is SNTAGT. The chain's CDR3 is CASSTPRGGTNTGELFF. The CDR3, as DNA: TGTGCCAGCAGTACTCCCCGTGGAGGAACGAACACCGGGGAGCTGTTTTTT.

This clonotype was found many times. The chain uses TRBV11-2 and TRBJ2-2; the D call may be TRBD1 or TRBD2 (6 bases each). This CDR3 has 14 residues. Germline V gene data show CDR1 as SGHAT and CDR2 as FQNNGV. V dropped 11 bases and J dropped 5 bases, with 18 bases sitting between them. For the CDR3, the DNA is TGTGCCGGTGACGTGGGGGGCGGAACCGGGGAGCTGTTTTTT. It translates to CAGDVGGGTGELFF.

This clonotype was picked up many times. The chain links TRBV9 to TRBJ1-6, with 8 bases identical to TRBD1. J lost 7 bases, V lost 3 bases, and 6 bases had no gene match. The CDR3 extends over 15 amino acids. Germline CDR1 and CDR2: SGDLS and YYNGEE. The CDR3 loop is CASSAGQGLNSPLHF. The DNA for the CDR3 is TGTGCCAGCAGCGCAGGACAGGGTCTGAATTCACCCCTCCACTTT.